This record covers a single T cell receptor (beta chain). It has no known antigen specificity. No much larger clonotype is one base removed from it; base qualities were not supplied. This entry belongs to a study of OX40 agonist ivuxolimab in advanced cancers. Looking at the study overall: The costimulatory receptor OX40 (CD134) was targeted by ivuxolimab, a fully human IgG2 agonistic monoclonal antibody. The paper describes the monotherapy dose-escalation part (N ≈ 52 patients) of the phase I trial of ivuxolimab. The purpose of peripheral TCRbeta sequencing was to test whether ivuxolimab changed TCR sequence diversity and led to clonal T-cell expansion. Of the 50 to 55 dose-escalation patients, hepatocellular carcinoma was present in some 19, melanoma in approximately 15, renal cell carcinoma in 9 and head and neck cancer in 9. Prior anti-PD-1, anti-PD-L1 or anti-CTLA-4 therapy was permitted, and approximately 40% of dose-escalation patients had received checkpoint inhibitors. Partial responses occurred in three dose-escalation patients, of whom one had hepatocellular carcinoma and two had cutaneous melanoma. In the dose-escalation cohort, nearly 85% of patients were male, and the mean age was around 60 years with a range of about 20 to 79. Intravenous ivuxolimab was administered to patients every 2 weeks at six dose levels: 0.01, 0.1, 0.3, 1.5, 3 and 10 mg/kg.

Genomic DNA was isolated from the sorted cells so that the TCRbeta CDR3 region could be sequenced. The immunoSEQ Assay was used to sequence the TCRbeta CDR3 regions. TCRdb holds this immuneACCESS table with in-frame rearrangements only. Some clones are missing; in checked studies, unresolved V genes explain under half, and the rest has no known cause. In this sample the table shows over 150,000 clones, approximately 94% of which occur a single time. Around 0.31% of the sample rests with the top ten. The trial excluded patients who had a history of autoimmune disease or who were on systemic immunosuppression. Peripheral blood for TCR sequencing was collected from all dose cohorts at baseline, on cycle 4 day 1, and on cycle 7 day 1. The samples were drawn from a first-in-human, open-label, multicenter phase I dose-escalation trial of ivuxolimab. Adults with locally advanced or metastatic melanoma, renal cell carcinoma, hepatocellular carcinoma or head and neck squamous cell carcinoma were enrolled in the trial. Before TCR sequencing, CD4+ and CD8+ T cells were separately sorted from peripheral blood.

What the study reported, not specific to this receptor: Which antigens the clonally expanded peripheral T cells were specific for was not determined. At doses from 0.1 to 3.0 mg/kg, clonal expansion was seen in both CD4+ and CD8+ blood T cells between baseline and week 6. After ivuxolimab, more expanded clones were found on average in CD8+ T cells than in CD4+ T cells. Low levels of normalized T-cell clonal expansion were also seen in some nonresponding patients. In the 0.1-3.0 mg/kg groups, partial responders were among the patients with the lowest normalized peripheral clonal expansion, particularly in CD8+ T cells.

V lost 4 bases and J lost 2 bases; the stretch between them is 2 bases long. Counted from cysteine to phenylalanine, this CDR3 has 11 amino acids. The CDR3 DNA has 33 bases and is translated from base 1. The germline V gene specifies SGHAT as CDR1 and FQNNGV as CDR2. Sample: CD4+ or CD8+ T cells sorted from blood, taken in a trial of the OX40 agonist ivuxolimab. This receptor was taken from an adult with an advanced solid tumor such as melanoma, head and neck, liver or kidney cancer. This chain is built from TRBV11-2 and TRBJ2-5; the D gene remains uncertain. The DNA sequence is given as TGTGCCAGCAGCTCTCAAGAGACCCAGTACTTC. The translation is CASSSQETQYF. Reference TRBV11-2 and TRBJ2-5 proteins supply the regions before and after the CDR3; the full variable domain is: EAGVAQSPRYKIIEKRQSVAFWCNPISGHATLYWYQQILGQGPKLLIQFQNNGVVDDSQLPKDRFSAERLKGVDSTLKIQPAKLEDSAVYLCASSSQETQYFGPGTRLLVL.